This T cell receptor (beta chain) was found in a study of blood T cells in healthy people across ages. Study results and limitations: The diversity estimates, figures obtained from one million T cells, were considered underestimates.

Healthy Caucasian individuals from Russia aged about 6 to 95 were enrolled as donors. Sample-barcoded 5' priming and a J-beta primer mix drove a second PCR of about 6 to 12 cycles. Using its own MiXCR run on the 5' RACE reads, TCRdb lists one record per CDR3 protein. The repertoire holds more than 800,000 distinct CDR3 sequences, with around 28% as singletons. V was pared by 4 bases and J by 0 bases, with 12 bases between. From germline, CDR1 is MNHEY and CDR2 SVGEGT. There are 15 residues in the CDR3. Comments on this clonotype: As yet, its antigen is unknown.

The chain uses TRBV6-2 or TRBV6-3 and TRBJ1-1; tentative D call: TRBD1 (6 bases). The receptor's source is a woman over 75 in good health. The sequenced sample consisted of blood. The chain's CDR3 is CASSFIRTVNTEAFF. The CDR3 DNA sequence: TGTGCCAGCAGTTTTATTCGGACAGTGAACACTGAAGCTTTCTTT.